These 21 T cell receptor beta chains share one sample of origin, sequenced in a study of early T cells in non-severe SARS-CoV-2 infection. TCRdb processed the 5' RACE reads anew with MiXCR; each CDR3 protein has one entry. This table holds 50,000 to 60,000 distinct CDR3 sequences, 8.7% found once. Sequencing was performed on whole blood, taken at baseline. The receptors were gathered from an adult who was a healthcare worker with PCR-confirmed SARS-CoV-2 infection or an uninfected control (not recorded which).

Written as DNA, the CDR3 is TGCAGTGCTAGCATCGGGGGCGACACTGAAGCTTTCTTT. Translated, it gives CSASIGGDTEAFF. The genes are TRBV20-1 and TRBJ1-1; possibly TRBD1 for D (6 bases). CDR3 size: 13 residues. CDR1 and CDR2 from the germline V gene are DFQATT and SNEGSKA (reference sequence). Trimming took 3 bases from V and 3 from J, leaving 11 bases between them.

This clonotype was counted only a few times. The V gene is TRBV4-1, the J gene TRBJ2-1; no reliable D call. Trimming shortened V by 2 bases and J by 6 bases, and 17 bases separated the two germline ends. Germline-derived CDR1 and CDR2 are MGHRA and YSYEKL. The length of the CDR3 is 16 residues. The CDR3 region has the DNA TGCGCCAGCAGCCAACCAGCTGGATTCGCGTTCAATGAGCAGTTCTTC. It specifies CASSQPAGFAFNEQFF.

In its sample, this clonotype was seen many times. The V gene is TRBV29-1, the J gene TRBJ2-7, with TRBD2 identical over 13 bases. With 7 bases clipped from V and 5 bases from J, the junction kept 8 bases outside the gene matches. From germline, CDR1 is SQVTM and CDR2 ANQGSEA. The length of the CDR3 is 14 residues. The CDR3 DNA is TGCAGCGCGATCGGACTAGCGGGAGCCCACGAGCAGTACTTC. Translation gives CSAIGLAGAHEQYF.

This clonotype was counted at least ten times. J is TRBJ2-7 and V is TRBV11-2; D is ambiguous. The germline V gene has CDR1 SGHAT and CDR2 FQNNGV. CDR3 length equals 11 residues. V shed 1 base and J shed 6 bases, with 4 bases lying between them. This CDR3 reads CASSLAVEQYF. CDR3 bases: TGTGCCAGCAGCTTAGCGGTCGAGCAGTACTTC.

CDR3: CASSPFGYDYGYTF. The CDR3 coding sequence is TGTGCCAGCAGTCCCTTTGGGTACGACTATGGCTACACCTTC. The gene calls are TRBV6-6 and TRBJ1-2; no reliable D call. Germline V gene lookup returns CDR1 MNHNY and CDR2 SVGAGI (reference sequence). The V end was cut by 5 bases, the J end by 3 bases, with 13 bases between. The CDR3 runs 14 residues.

This clonotype has ten or more counts. V gene TRBV6-1 combines with J gene TRBJ2-3; 8 nucleotides line up with TRBD1. There are 15 residues in the CDR3. Germline values: CDR1 MNHNS, CDR2 SASEGT. V shed 3 bases, J shed 2 bases, and the junction held 4 bases outside the gene matches. The CDR3 DNA reads as TGTGCCAGCAGTGAGGGGACAGGTAACACAGATACGCAGTATTTT. It translates to CASSEGTGNTDTQYF.

Only a few counts were recorded for this clonotype. The chain uses TRBV7-8 and TRBJ2-3, with D perhaps matching TRBD1 or TRBD2 (5 bases each). The CDR3 extends over 13 amino acids. V was cut by 10 bases and J by 6 bases, with 17 bases left in between. Germline V gene data show CDR1 as SGHVS and CDR2 as FQNEAQ. CDR3 bases: TGTGCCATCCCGACTGGCGAGGGGGATACGCAGTATTTT. Translating it yields CAIPTGEGDTQYF. The full variable domain, its missing parts supplied by reference TRBV7-8 and TRBJ2-3, is GAGVSQSPRYKVAKRGQDVALRCDPISGHVSLFWYQQALGQGPEFLTYFQNEAQLDKSGLPSDRFFAERPEGSVSTLKIQRTQQEDSAVYLCAIPTGEGDTQYFGPGTRLTVL.

This chain links TRBV6-5 with TRBJ2-1; D might be TRBD1 or TRBD2, each matching 5 bases. Germline V CDR1 and CDR2: MNHEY, SVGAGI. CDR3 length: 12 amino acids. Between the trimmed V and J ends, which lost 11 bases and 8 bases, there was a span of 16 bases. CDR3 in amino acids: CASRGVADEQFF. The CDR3 nucleotides are TGTGCCTCCAGAGGGGTGGCGGATGAGCAGTTCTTC.

In this sample, this clonotype turned up a few times. The chain links TRBV7-8 to TRBJ2-2; TRBD1 is a possible D gene (5 bases). Germline V gene lookup returns CDR1 SGHVS and CDR2 FQNEAQ. Trimming shortened V by 5 bases and J by 6 bases, and 16 bases separated the two germline ends. This CDR3 is built from 15 residues. The CDR3 nucleotides read TGTGCCAGCAGCCCCCGCAGGGTAGGGGCCGGGGAGCTGTTTTTT. Protein product: CASSPRRVGAGELFF.

This clonotype was seen repeatedly, ten times or more. J is TRBJ2-2 and V is TRBV7-9; no clear D gene. Germline CDR1 reads SEHNR; CDR2 reads FQNEAQ (reference sequence). The CDR3 covers 17 residues. V lost 1 base and J lost 7, with 19 bases in between. CDR3 coding DNA: TGTGCCAGCAGCTTAGTATCGGCTAGTTCTATGTTCGGGGAGCTGTTTTTT. Translated: CASSLVSASSMFGELFF.

The table lists this clonotype with many counts. This chain connects TRBV29-1 to TRBJ2-7, with 8 bases lining up with TRBD1. The CDR3 length is 13 residues. V gave up 6 bases and J gave up 7 bases; unmatched junction bases: 11. Germline V gene sequence: CDR1 SQVTM, CDR2 ANQGSEA. CDR3 sequence reads: CSVPGQASGEQYF. In DNA form, the CDR3 reads TGCAGCGTCCCGGGACAGGCTTCGGGGGAGCAGTACTTC.

V usage is TRBV27 and J usage is TRBJ1-5; D not certain. The CDR3 extends over 12 amino acids. The germline V and J ends were trimmed by 4 bases and 4 bases, with 5 bases remaining between them. In germline, CDR1 is MNHEY, CDR2 SMNVEV (reference sequence). CDR3 protein: CASSSLNQPQHF. Written as DNA, the CDR3 is TGTGCCAGCAGTTCCCTTAATCAGCCCCAGCATTTT.

This clonotype was counted ten times or more. The genes are TRBV6-1 and TRBJ1-2; TRBD1 is a possible D gene (5 bases). The CDR3 covers 16 residues. V was shortened by 8 bases and J by 0 bases, with 19 bases between the two germline ends. Per germline, CDR1 MNHNS and CDR2 SASEGT. CDR3: CASDSTGGLANYGYTF. The DNA for the CDR3 is TGTGCCAGCGACAGCACTGGGGGATTAGCTAACTATGGCTACACCTTC.

The table lists this clonotype with many counts. The chain joins TRBV29-1 to TRBJ2-1; 7 nucleotides agree with TRBD2. Germline assignment: CDR1 SQVTM and CDR2 ANQGSEA. The CDR3 has 12 residues. Unmatched junction bases numbered 1, after V lost 6 bases and J lost 2 bases. The CDR3 DNA reads as TGCAGCGTCGGACTAGCCTACAATGAGCAGTTCTTC. Translated: CSVGLAYNEQFF.

The chain joins TRBV11-2 to TRBJ2-5; unclear D gene. This CDR3 is 13 amino acids long. The germline V gene has CDR1 SGHAT and CDR2 FQNNGV. V was trimmed by 4 bases and J by 6 bases, leaving 12 bases between them. CDR3 DNA sequence: TGTGCCAGCAGCTCCCCCCGCCGAAAGACCCAGTACTTC. It specifies CASSSPRRKTQYF.

Many counts were recorded for this clonotype. The V call is TRBV2, the J call TRBJ2-7; maybe TRBD1 (6 bases). V lost 6 bases and J lost 0, with 15 bases in between. Germline CDR1 reads SNHLY; CDR2 reads FYNNEI. CDR3 length equals 15 residues. Here the CDR3 reads CASSVNRESSYEQYF. Here the CDR3 DNA reads TGTGCCAGCAGCGTAAACAGGGAGAGCTCCTACGAGCAGTACTTC.

The chain employs TRBV2 and TRBJ2-7; D is perhaps TRBD2 (5 bases). Trimming took off 7 bases at V and 5 bases at J, with 15 bases between the two ends. Germline values: CDR1 SNHLY, CDR2 FYNNEI. This CDR3 is built from 13 residues. The DNA of the CDR3 is TGTGCCAGCACCGCCACCTTCGGGAACGAGCAGTACTTC. Protein product: CASTATFGNEQYF.

This clonotype was found a few times. The chain links TRBV6-6 to TRBJ1-4, with D tentatively TRBD1 (6 bases). Trimming cost V 6 bases and J 2 bases, with 7 bases left between them. The CDR3 runs 13 residues. Germline V gives CDR1 MNHNY, CDR2 SVGAGI (reference sequence). The CDR3 region is CASRDRTNEKLFF. The CDR3 coding sequence is TGTGCCAGCAGAGACAGGACTAATGAAAAACTGTTTTTT.

This clonotype has at least ten counts. This sequence joins TRBV2 and TRBJ2-7; TRBD2 matches 10 bases. Trimming at V came to 4 bases and at J to 2 bases, leaving 5 bases not matched to a gene. Germline-derived CDR1 and CDR2 are SNHLY and FYNNEI. This CDR3 region has 15 residues. The CDR3 sequence: CASSGGLARAYEQYF. The CDR3 DNA reads TGTGCCAGCAGTGGGGGACTAGCGCGAGCCTACGAGCAGTACTTC.

The sample holds a few counts of this clonotype. The DNA is omitted, as the CDR3 cannot be located on it reliably, and the CDR3 follows TCRdb's listing. The chain recombines TRBV11-2 with TRBJ2-7; TRBD1 was called by the table and not checked on the DNA. The germline V gene has CDR1 SGHAT and CDR2 FQNNGV. Inclusive of both ends, the CDR3 amounts to 20 amino acids. The CDR3 is CASSFGPGAANTRSSYEQYF.

V usage is TRBV18 and J usage is TRBJ2-7; 7 bases fit TRBD1. This CDR3 is 13 amino acids long. Trimming took 5 bases from V and 2 from J; bases not matched to a gene: 3. Germline assignment: CDR1 KGHSH and CDR2 LQKENI. CDR3: CASSADRAYEQYF. In DNA form, the CDR3 reads TGTGCCAGCTCAGCTGACAGGGCCTACGAGCAGTACTTC.